A single sample is the source of the 23 T cell receptor beta chains below, sequenced in a study of blood T cell repertoires in COVID-19. Clones were sequenced by immunoSEQ multiplex PCR, and TCRdb holds only the in-frame ones, with some missing. The table records 130,000 or so clones, about 85% of them present only once. Sequences were obtained from peripheral blood. The source of these receptors is a human donor in a cohort sampled during active COVID-19.

V usage is TRBV6-5 and J usage is TRBJ1-2, with TRBD1 as a possible D gene (5 bases). The CDR3 is 14 residues long. Trimming left V 2 bases short and J 1 base short, with 8 bases between. Germline V lookup: CDR1 MNHEY, CDR2 SVGAGI. The CDR3 loop is CASSYRGINYGYTF. In DNA, the CDR3 is TGTGCCAGCAGTTACAGGGGCATTAACTATGGCTACACCTTC.

V is TRBV25-1 and J is TRBJ2-1; 8 bases agree with TRBD2. The CDR3 consists of 18 residues. V was clipped by 2 bases and J by 3 bases; unmatched bases: 12. Per germline, CDR1 MGHDK and CDR2 SYGVNS. CDR3 protein: CASSEEGTLAGVYNEQFF. CDR3 nucleotide sequence: TGTGCCAGCAGTGAAGAGGGAACCCTAGCGGGCGTCTACAATGAGCAGTTCTTC.

The chain couples TRBV5-1 to TRBJ1-2, with D possibly TRBD1 on 5 matching bases. V lost 0 bases, J lost 2 bases, and 5 bases lay in between. The CDR3 length is 13 residues. Germline CDR1 is SGHRS and CDR2 is YFSETQ. CDR3 sequence: CASSLEGNYGYTF. The CDR3, as DNA: TGCGCCAGCAGCTTGGAGGGGAACTATGGCTACACCTTC.

The rearrangement joins TRBV6-5 to TRBJ1-2; TRBD1 matches 8 bases. The CDR3 loop spans 14 amino acids. Germline V gene lookup returns CDR1 MNHEY and CDR2 SVGAGI. Trimming at V came to 8 bases and at J to 3 bases, leaving 8 bases not matched to a gene. The CDR3 is CASRSPGGDYGYTF. The CDR3 region has the DNA TGTGCCAGCCGAAGTCCAGGGGGCGACTATGGCTACACCTTC.

This clone was seen more than once but under ten times. The rearrangement links TRBV2 to TRBJ1-5; maybe TRBD1 (5 bases). V was pared by 3 bases and J by 9 bases, with 15 bases between. CDR3 size: 14 residues. Germline CDR1 and CDR2: SNHLY and FYNNEI. In DNA, the CDR3 is TGTGCCAGCAGTGAGGGGGGGTGGCGAACGCCCCAGCATTTT. Its protein product is CASSEGGWRTPQHF.

The V gene is TRBV11-1, the J gene TRBJ1-5; no clear D. V lost 6 bases and J 3 bases, leaving 12 bases between the germline ends. Per the germline V gene, CDR1 is SGHAT and CDR2 is FQDESV (reference sequence). This CDR3 spans 14 amino acids. The CDR3: CASSQAPDNQPQHF. CDR3 sequence (DNA): TGTGCCAGCAGTCAAGCCCCCGACAATCAGCCCCAGCATTTT. The whole variable domain, filled in from reference TRBV11-1 and TRBJ1-5, reads EAEVAQSPRYKITEKSQAVAFWCDPISGHATLYWYRQILGQGPELLVQFQDESVVDDSQLPKDRFSAERLKGVDSTLKIQPAELGDSAMYLCASSQAPDNQPQHFGDGTRLSIL.

The chain uses TRBV12-3 or TRBV12-4 and TRBJ2-3; D is perhaps TRBD1 (6 bases). V was clipped by 6 bases and J by 9 bases, with 16 bases between them. The CDR3 has 13 residues. CDR3 in DNA: TGTGCCAGCAGCTCCACAGGGACCGAAACGCAGTATTTT. Translated: CASSSTGTETQYF.

The chain employs TRBV16 and TRBJ1-2; 8 nucleotides line up with TRBD1. With V trimmed by 0 bases and J by 0 bases, 3 bases remained unmatched. The CDR3 loop spans 16 amino acids. The V gene's germline CDR1 is KGHSY and CDR2 FQNENV. The CDR3 is CASSQSLTGANYGYTF. As DNA, the CDR3 is TGTGCCAGCAGCCAATCTCTGACAGGGGCTAACTATGGCTACACCTTC.

This chain uses TRBV4-3 with TRBJ1-2, with D perhaps matching TRBD1 (5 bases). CDR1 and CDR2 (germline): LGHNA, YSLEER. This CDR3 region has 16 residues. V was shortened by 1 base and J by 4 bases, with 16 bases between the two germline ends. The CDR3 protein is CASSQVAQVQGYGYTF. The CDR3 region has the DNA TGCGCCAGCAGCCAAGTCGCACAGGTTCAAGGCTATGGCTACACCTTC.

This chain links TRBV2 with TRBJ1-2, with D possibly being TRBD1 (6 bases). Germline CDR1 reads SNHLY; CDR2 reads FYNNEI. Deletions cut 6 bases from V and 3 bases from J, with 14 bases between. The CDR3 loop spans 14 amino acids. CDR3: CASSEGVGYYGYTF. CDR3 nucleotides: TGTGCCAGCAGCGAGGGGGTGGGCTACTATGGCTACACCTTC.

The chain uses TRBV30 and TRBJ2-5, with D maybe TRBD2 (5 bases). Per the germline V gene, CDR1 is GTSNPN and CDR2 is SVGIG (reference sequence). The CDR3 length is 14 residues. Between the trimmed V and J ends, which lost 2 bases and 5 bases, there was a span of 15 bases. As DNA, the CDR3 is TGTGCCTGGAGTCATGTCGGCCGAGGGGAGACCCAGTACTTC. Its translation: CAWSHVGRGETQYF.

This clone was recorded once. The rearrangement joins TRBV27 to TRBJ1-2, with TRBD1 identical over 9 bases. Germline CDR1 MNHEY, CDR2 SMNVEV (reference sequence). With V trimmed by 5 bases and J by 3 bases, 4 bases remained unmatched. This CDR3 comprises 14 residues. CDR3: CASSPTGGYYGYTF. In nucleotides, the CDR3 is TGTGCCAGCAGTCCAACAGGGGGCTACTATGGCTACACCTTC.

The chain joins TRBV6-1 to TRBJ2-5; possible D gene TRBD1, 6 bases. The V gene's germline CDR1 is MNHNS and CDR2 SASEGT. CDR3 length: 15 residues. The V end lost 0 bases, the J end lost 4 bases, and 12 bases lay between the germline ends. The DNA of the CDR3 is TGTGCCAGCAGTGAAGCAGCAGGGGTTTTAGAGACCCAGTACTTC. This codes for CASSEAAGVLETQYF.

The V call is TRBV11-1, the J call TRBJ2-7; 11 positions agree with TRBD1. The V gene's germline CDR1 is SGHAT and CDR2 FQDESV (reference sequence). CDR3 length equals 14 residues. Trimming cost V 5 bases and J 3 bases; bases outside gene matches: 3. The DNA for the CDR3 is TGTGCCAGCAGCCGGGGACAGGGGGTCTACGAGCAGTACTTC. Translating it yields CASSRGQGVYEQYF. The whole variable domain, remainder taken from reference TRBV11-1 and TRBJ2-7, is EAEVAQSPRYKITEKSQAVAFWCDPISGHATLYWYRQILGQGPELLVQFQDESVVDDSQLPKDRFSAERLKGVDSTLKIQPAELGDSAMYLCASSRGQGVYEQYFGPGTRLTVT.

This chain links TRBV9 with TRBJ2-3; 7 bases agree with TRBD2. There are 15 residues in the CDR3. V trimming: 0 bases; J trimming: 1 base; junction bases outside the gene matches: 2. The germline V gene has CDR1 SGDLS and CDR2 YYNGEE. CDR3 amino acids: CASSVVAGGTDTQYF. Here the CDR3 DNA reads TGTGCCAGCAGCGTAGTCGCGGGGGGCACAGATACGCAGTATTTT.

This clone was found once. The genes are TRBV5-4 and TRBJ2-2; 8 nucleotides align to TRBD1. With 4 bases clipped from V and 4 bases from J, the junction kept 9 bases outside the gene matches. The CDR3 consists of 16 residues. Germline CDR1 reads SGHNT; CDR2 reads YYREEE (reference sequence). This CDR3 is CASSLNIDRGTGELFF. In nucleotides, the CDR3 is TGTGCCAGCAGCCTAAACATAGACAGGGGCACCGGGGAGCTGTTTTTT.

V is TRBV4-2 and J is TRBJ2-5, with 12 bases fitting TRBD2. The V gene end was trimmed by 3 bases and the J gene end by 5 bases; junction bases not matched to a gene: 13. The CDR3 length is 18 residues. The germline V gene encodes CDR1 LGHNA and CDR2 YNFKEQ. The CDR3 bases are TGTGCCAGCAGCCAGGCGAGCCGGACTAGCGGGATTGGGGAGACCCAGTACTTC. Protein sequence: CASSQASRTSGIGETQYF.

The chain recombines TRBV5-4 with TRBJ1-3; D is unclear. V lost 0 bases and J lost 3, with 7 bases in between. The germline CDR1 and CDR2 sequences are SGHNT and YYREEE (reference sequence). CDR3 length: 14 amino acids. The CDR3 DNA is TGTGCCAGCAGCTTGGACAGCCTTGGAAACACCATATATTTT. Its protein product is CASSLDSLGNTIYF. The whole variable domain, filled in from reference TRBV5-4 and TRBJ1-3, reads ETGVTQSPTHLIKTRGQQVTLRCSSQSGHNTVSWYQQALGQGPQFIFQYYREEENGRGNFPPRFSGLQFPNYSSELNVNALELDDSALYLCASSLDSLGNTIYFGEGSWLTVV.

The chain combines TRBV5-1 with TRBJ1-2; TRBD1 might be the D (5 bases). This CDR3 is built from 16 residues. The germline CDR1 and CDR2 sequences are SGHRS and YFSETQ. Trimming stripped 1 base from V and 5 bases from J, with 18 bases between. The CDR3 coding sequence is TGCGCCAGCAGCTTGTCAGGGTACAGTAAATTTTATGGCTACACCTTC. Protein: CASSLSGYSKFYGYTF.

CDR3: CASSTSGKMGQPQHF. CDR3 nucleotide sequence: TGTGCCAGTAGTACGTCGGGGAAGATGGGTCAGCCCCAGCATTTT. The chain combines TRBV19 with TRBJ1-5; D gene uncertain. Germline CDR1 and CDR2: LNHDA and SQIVND (reference sequence). V lost 4 bases, J lost 6 bases, and 16 bases lay in between. CDR3 length: 15 residues.

This rearrangement joins TRBV7-2 to TRBJ2-7, with TRBD2 identical over 7 bases. The CDR3 covers 16 residues. V dropped 1 base and J dropped 0; count of bases not matched to a gene: 6. Germline CDR1 SGHTA, CDR2 FQGNSA. In DNA, the CDR3 is TGTGCCAGCAGCTTAGGAGCTAGCGGAAGCTCCTACGAGCAGTACTTC. Protein sequence: CASSLGASGSSYEQYF.

This clone was picked up one time. The chain joins TRBV21-1 to TRBJ2-7; TRBD2 is taken as the D call from the table, unchecked against the DNA. TRBV21-1 is reported as a pseudogene. This CDR3 region has 17 residues. The CDR3 coding sequence is TGTGCCAGTGACGGACTAGTGGCTCCCAGACTCTCCTACGAGCAGTACGTC. Residues: CASDGLVAPRLSYEQYV.

The chain combines TRBV11-3 with TRBJ2-5, with 13 nucleotides matching TRBD2. The CDR3 has 16 amino acids. V trimming: 5 bases; J trimming: 5 bases; junction bases outside the gene matches: 8. The germline CDR1 and CDR2 sequences are SGHNT and YENEEA. Written as DNA, the CDR3 is TGTGCCAGCAGCCGGAGGACTAGCGGGAGTGTGGAGACCCAGTACTTC. Amino acids: CASSRRTSGSVETQYF.